The 4 T cell receptor beta chains listed next were all sequenced from one sample in a study of blood T cells in healthy people across ages. A sample-barcoded 5' primer and a J-beta primer mix were used in a second PCR of about 6 to 11 cycles. TCRdb analysed the 5' RACE reads with MiXCR anew, one entry per CDR3 protein. This table has 1.5 million to 2 million distinct CDR3 sequences, roughly 28% appearing once. The sequenced sample was blood. The receptors come from a woman aged 25-40 years in good health.

This clonotype occurred many times. J is TRBJ2-6 and V is TRBV6-1; D is possibly TRBD1 (5 bases). CDR1 and CDR2 from the germline V gene are MNHNS and SASEGT. The CDR3 has 15 amino acids. V was cut by 2 bases and J by 3 bases, with 8 bases left in between. The CDR3 coding sequence is TGTGCCAGCAGTGAAAGCACAGGTGGGGCCAACGTCCTGACTTTC. This translates into CASSESTGGANVLTF.

The chain recombines TRBV7-7 with TRBJ2-3, with 10 positions matching TRBD1. Per germline, CDR1 SSHAT and CDR2 FNYEAQ (reference sequence). The CDR3 consists of 15 residues. The junction had 6 bases not matched to a gene; V was cut back by 5 bases and J by 4 bases. The CDR3 bases are TGTGCCAGCAGCCGGACAGGGGGTGATGCAGATACGCAGTATTTT. Encoded protein: CASSRTGGDADTQYF. Together with reference TRBV7-7 and TRBJ2-3, the CDR3 gives the full variable domain: GAGVSQSPRYKVTKRGQDVTLRCDPISSHATLYWYQQALGQGPEFLTYFNYEAQPDKSGLPSDRFSAERPEGSISTLTIQRTEQRDSAMYRCASSRTGGDADTQYFGPGTRLTVL.

A word on this clonotype: One end of the junction varies from germline; a read error may be responsible. J is TRBJ2-7 and V is TRBV14, with TRBD1 identical over 8 bases. There are 11 residues in the CDR3. The germline CDR1 and CDR2 sequences are SGHDN and FVKESK. The CDR3 reads CANSDRGEQYF. The CDR3 DNA reads as TGTGCCAACAGCGACAGGGGCGAGCAGTACTTC. The entire variable domain, with the rest obtained from reference TRBV14 and TRBJ2-7, is as follows: EAGVTQFPSHSVIEKGQTVTLRCDPISGHDNLYWYRRVMGKEIKFLLHFVKESKQDESGMPNNRFLAERTGGTYSTLKVQPAELEDSGVYFCANSDRGEQYFGPGTRLTVT.

This clonotype was observed a handful of times. The CDR3 spells CASSLVPGGQVEQFF. The CDR3 DNA reads as TGTGCCAGCAGCTTGGTCCCAGGGGGCCAGGTTGAGCAGTTCTTC. This chain connects TRBV5-5 to TRBJ2-1, with TRBD1 matching 8 bases. Unmatched junction bases numbered 8, after V lost 0 bases and J lost 9 bases. Germline assignment: CDR1 SGHKS and CDR2 YYEKEE (reference sequence). The CDR3 is 15 residues long.